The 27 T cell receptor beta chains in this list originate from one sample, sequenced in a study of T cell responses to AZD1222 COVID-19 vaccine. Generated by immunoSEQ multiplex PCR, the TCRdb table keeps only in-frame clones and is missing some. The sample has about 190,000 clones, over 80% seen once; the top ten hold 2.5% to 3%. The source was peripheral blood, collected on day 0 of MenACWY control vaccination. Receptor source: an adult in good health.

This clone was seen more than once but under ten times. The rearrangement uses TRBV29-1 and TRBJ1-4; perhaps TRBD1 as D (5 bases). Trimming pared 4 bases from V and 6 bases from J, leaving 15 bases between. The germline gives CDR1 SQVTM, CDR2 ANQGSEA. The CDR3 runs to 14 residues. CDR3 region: CSVAERGVDEKLFF. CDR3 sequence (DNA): TGCAGCGTTGCCGAAAGGGGAGTAGATGAAAAACTGTTTTTT.

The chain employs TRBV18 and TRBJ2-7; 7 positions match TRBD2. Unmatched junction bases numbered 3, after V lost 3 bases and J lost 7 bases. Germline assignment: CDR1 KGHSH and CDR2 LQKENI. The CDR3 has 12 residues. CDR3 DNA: TGTGCCAGCTCACCTCGAGCGGGAGAGCAGTACTTC. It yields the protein CASSPRAGEQYF.

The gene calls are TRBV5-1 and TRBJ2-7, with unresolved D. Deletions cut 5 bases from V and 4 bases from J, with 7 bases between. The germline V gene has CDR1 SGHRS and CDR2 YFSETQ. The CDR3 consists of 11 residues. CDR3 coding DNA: TGCGCCAGCAGTTCCACGTACGAGCAGTACTTC. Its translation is CASSSTYEQYF.

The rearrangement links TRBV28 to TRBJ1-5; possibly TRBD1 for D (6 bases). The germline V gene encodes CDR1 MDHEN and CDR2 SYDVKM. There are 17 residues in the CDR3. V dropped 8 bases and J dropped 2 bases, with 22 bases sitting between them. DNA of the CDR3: TGTGCCAGCTGTGGGGGTGGGGGGGGGCGGGGCAATCAGCCCCAGCATTTT. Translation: CASCGGGGGRGNQPQHF.

The CDR3 DNA sequence: TGCGCCAGCAGCCACGGGACAGGCGGGTCCTACGAGCAGTACTTC. This codes for CASSHGTGGSYEQYF. The J gene is TRBJ2-7, the V gene TRBV4-3; 8 bases align to TRBD1. CDR3 length: 15 residues. CDR1 and CDR2 from the germline V gene are LGHNA and YSLEER. With 3 bases clipped from V and 1 base from J, the junction kept 5 bases outside the gene matches.

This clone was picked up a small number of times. The CDR3 region is CASSVGQSGSPLHF. In DNA form, the CDR3 reads TGTGCCAGCAGCGTAGGGCAGAGCGGTTCACCCCTCCACTTT. This sequence joins TRBV9 and TRBJ1-6; D unresolved. CDR3 length equals 14 residues. V lost 0 bases and J 9 bases, leaving 10 bases between the germline ends. Germline V gene data show CDR1 as SGDLS and CDR2 as YYNGEE.

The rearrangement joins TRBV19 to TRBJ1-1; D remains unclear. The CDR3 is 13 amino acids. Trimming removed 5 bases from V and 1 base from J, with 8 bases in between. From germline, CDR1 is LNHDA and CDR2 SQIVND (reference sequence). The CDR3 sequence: CASSPQRNTEAFF. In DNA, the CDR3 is TGTGCCAGTAGTCCACAGAGGAACACTGAAGCTTTCTTT.

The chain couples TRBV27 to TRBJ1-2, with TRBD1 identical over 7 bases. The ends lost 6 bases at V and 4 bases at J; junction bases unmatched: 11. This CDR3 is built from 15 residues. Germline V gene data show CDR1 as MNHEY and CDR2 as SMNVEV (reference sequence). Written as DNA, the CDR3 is TGTGCCAGCAGCTACGCCAGGGGGAATTTCTATGGCTACACCTTC. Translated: CASSYARGNFYGYTF.

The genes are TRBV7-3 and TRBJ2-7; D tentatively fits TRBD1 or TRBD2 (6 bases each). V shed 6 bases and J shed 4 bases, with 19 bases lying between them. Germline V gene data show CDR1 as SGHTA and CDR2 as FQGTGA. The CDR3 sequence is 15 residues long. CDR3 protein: CASRAGHHLPYEQYF. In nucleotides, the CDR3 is TGTGCCAGCAGGGCGGGACATCACCTTCCGTACGAGCAGTACTTC.

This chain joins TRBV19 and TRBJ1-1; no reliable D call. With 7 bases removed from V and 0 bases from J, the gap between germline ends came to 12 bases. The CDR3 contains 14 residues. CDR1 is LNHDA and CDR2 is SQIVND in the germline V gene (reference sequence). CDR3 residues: CASMRTAMNTEAFF. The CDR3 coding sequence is TGTGCCAGTATGAGAACCGCAATGAACACTGAAGCTTTCTTT.

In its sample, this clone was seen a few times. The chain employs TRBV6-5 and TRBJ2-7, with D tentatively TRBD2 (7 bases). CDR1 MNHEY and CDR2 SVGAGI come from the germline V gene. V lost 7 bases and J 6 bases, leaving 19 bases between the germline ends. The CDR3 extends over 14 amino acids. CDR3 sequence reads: CASTPVGGRGEQYF. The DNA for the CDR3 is TGTGCCAGCACTCCAGTCGGGGGGCGGGGCGAGCAGTACTTC.

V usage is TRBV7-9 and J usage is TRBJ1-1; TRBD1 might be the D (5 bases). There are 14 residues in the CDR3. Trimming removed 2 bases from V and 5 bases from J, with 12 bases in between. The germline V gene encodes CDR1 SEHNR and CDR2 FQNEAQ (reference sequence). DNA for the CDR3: TGTGCCAGCAGCTTAACCACCGGGGGGACTGAAGCTTTCTTT. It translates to CASSLTTGGTEAFF.

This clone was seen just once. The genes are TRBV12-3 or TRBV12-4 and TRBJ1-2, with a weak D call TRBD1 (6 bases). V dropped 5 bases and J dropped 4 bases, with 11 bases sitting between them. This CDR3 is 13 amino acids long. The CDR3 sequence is CASSPGHPYGYTF. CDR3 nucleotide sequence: TGTGCCAGCAGTCCGGGACACCCCTATGGCTACACCTTC.

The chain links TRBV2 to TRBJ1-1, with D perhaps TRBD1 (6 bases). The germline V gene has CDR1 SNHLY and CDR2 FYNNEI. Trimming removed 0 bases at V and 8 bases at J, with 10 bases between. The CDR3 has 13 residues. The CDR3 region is CASSEAMRGEAFF. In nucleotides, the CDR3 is TGTGCCAGCAGTGAAGCCATGAGGGGGGAAGCTTTCTTT.

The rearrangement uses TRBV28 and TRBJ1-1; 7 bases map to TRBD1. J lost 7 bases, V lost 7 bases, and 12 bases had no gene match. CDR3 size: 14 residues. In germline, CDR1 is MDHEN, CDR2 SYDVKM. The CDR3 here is CASTEGQAKHEAFF. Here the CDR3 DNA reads TGTGCCAGCACCGAAGGACAGGCGAAGCATGAAGCTTTCTTT.

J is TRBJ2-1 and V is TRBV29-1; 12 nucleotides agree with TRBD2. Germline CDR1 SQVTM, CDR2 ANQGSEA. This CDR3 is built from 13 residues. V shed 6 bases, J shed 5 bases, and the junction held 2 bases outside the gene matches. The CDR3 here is CSVGLAGNNEQFF. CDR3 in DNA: TGCAGCGTCGGACTAGCGGGGAACAATGAGCAGTTCTTC.

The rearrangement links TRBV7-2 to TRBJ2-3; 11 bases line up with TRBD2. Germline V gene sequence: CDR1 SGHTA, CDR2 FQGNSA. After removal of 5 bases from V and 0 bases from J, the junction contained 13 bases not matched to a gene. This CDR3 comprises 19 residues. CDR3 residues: CASSELKTSGVPSTDTQYF. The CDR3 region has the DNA TGTGCCAGCAGCGAACTGAAGACTAGCGGGGTGCCTAGCACAGATACGCAGTATTTT.

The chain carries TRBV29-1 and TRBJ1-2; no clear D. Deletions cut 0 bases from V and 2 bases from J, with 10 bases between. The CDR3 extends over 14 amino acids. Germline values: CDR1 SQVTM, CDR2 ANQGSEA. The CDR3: CSVEEGGVNYGYTF. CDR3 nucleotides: TGCAGCGTTGAAGAGGGAGGAGTGAACTATGGCTACACCTTC.

The CDR3 DNA sequence: TGTGCCAGCAGCGCCGACGGACAGATGAACACTGAAGCTTTCTTT. Amino acids: CASSADGQMNTEAFF. V gene TRBV9 combines with J gene TRBJ1-1; D perhaps matches TRBD1 (6 bases). CDR3 length: 15 amino acids. The V gene's germline CDR1 is SGDLS and CDR2 YYNGEE. V was trimmed by 3 bases and J by 0 bases, leaving 12 bases between them.

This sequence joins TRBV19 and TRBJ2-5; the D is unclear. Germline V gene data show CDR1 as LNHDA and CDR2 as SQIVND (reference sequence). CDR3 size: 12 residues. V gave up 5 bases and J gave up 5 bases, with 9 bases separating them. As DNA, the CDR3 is TGTGCCAGTAGTCCCCTTGGGGAGACCCAGTACTTC. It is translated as CASSPLGETQYF.

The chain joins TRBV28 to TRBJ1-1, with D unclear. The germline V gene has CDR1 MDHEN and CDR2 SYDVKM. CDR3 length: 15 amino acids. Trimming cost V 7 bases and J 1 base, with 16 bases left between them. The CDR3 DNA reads TGTGCCAGCAAGGACGGGAGCAGGAGGAACACTGAAGCTTTCTTT. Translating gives CASKDGSRRNTEAFF. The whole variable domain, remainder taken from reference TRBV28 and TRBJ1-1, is DVKVTQSSRYLVKRTGEKVFLECVQDMDHENMFWYRQDPGLGLRLIYFSYDVKMKEKGDIPEGYSVSREKKERFSLILESASTNQTSMYLCASKDGSRRNTEAFFGQGTRLTVV.

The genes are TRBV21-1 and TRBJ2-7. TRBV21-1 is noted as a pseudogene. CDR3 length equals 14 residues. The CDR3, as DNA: TGTGCCAGCAGCAGATGGCAGCCCCACTACGAGCAGTACTTC. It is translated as CASSRWQPHYEQYF.

CDR3 protein: CASSLWLREQFF. The DNA of the CDR3 is TGTGCCAGCAGTTTGTGGTTGCGGGAGCAGTTCTTC. The genes are TRBV28 and TRBJ2-1; D is unclear. With 3 bases removed from V and 10 bases from J, the gap between germline ends came to 10 bases. The V gene's germline CDR1 is MDHEN and CDR2 SYDVKM. The length of the CDR3 is 12 residues.

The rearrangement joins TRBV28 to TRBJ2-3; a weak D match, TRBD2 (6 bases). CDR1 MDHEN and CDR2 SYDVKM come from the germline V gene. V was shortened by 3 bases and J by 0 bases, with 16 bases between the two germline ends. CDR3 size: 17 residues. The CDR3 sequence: CASSFNPTGASTDTQYF. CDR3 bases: TGTGCCAGCAGTTTTAATCCAACGGGAGCTAGCACAGATACGCAGTATTTT.

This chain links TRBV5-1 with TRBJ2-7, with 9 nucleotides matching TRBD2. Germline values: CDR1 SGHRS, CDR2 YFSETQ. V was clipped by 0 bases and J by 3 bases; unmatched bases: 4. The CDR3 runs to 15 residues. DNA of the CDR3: TGCGCCAGCAGCTTGGGCCTTAGCGGGGGCTACGAGCAGTACTTC. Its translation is CASSLGLSGGYEQYF.

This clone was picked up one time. Here the CDR3 reads CASSEPGTPSGLLPYNEQFF. The CDR3 nucleotides are TGTGCCAGCAGCGAACCCGGGACCCCTTCGGGACTACTTCCCTACAATGAGCAGTTCTTC. This chain joins TRBV7-8 and TRBJ2-1; 7 nucleotides agree with TRBD2. J was trimmed by 2 bases and V by 5 bases; bases with no gene match: 21. Germline CDR1 is SGHVS and CDR2 is FQNEAQ. The CDR3 spans 20 residues.

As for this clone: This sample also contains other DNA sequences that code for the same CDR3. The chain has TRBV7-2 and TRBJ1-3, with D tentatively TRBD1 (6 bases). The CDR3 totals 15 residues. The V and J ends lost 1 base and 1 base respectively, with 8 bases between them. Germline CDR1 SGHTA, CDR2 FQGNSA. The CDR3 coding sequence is TGTGCCAGCAGCTTAGACAGGGCTTCTGGAAACACCATATATTTT. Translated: CASSLDRASGNTIYF.